This TCR beta chain was recorded in a study of blood T cells in healthy people across ages (dated by TCRdb to the mid-2010s). Turning to the overall study: Template switching captured roughly one uniquely barcoded TCR beta cDNA molecule per two T cells in model experiments. To track age-related changes in TCR beta repertoire diversity, the study relied on deep sequencing normalized with unique cDNA molecular identifiers. The donors were split into four age groups: young (average 16 years), middle-aged (roughly 40), aged (62) and long-lived (approximately 80). To avoid experimental bias, donors of different ages were distributed randomly across sequencing lanes. Two additional independent replicas of 1 million unique cDNA reads from the same blood draw were analyzed for two donors (one aged 18 to 29 and one aged 80 or older).

Taken from the germline V gene, the CDR1 and CDR2 loops are SGHDT and YYEEEE. The CDR3 starts with the cysteine, ends with the phenylalanine, and has 16 residues. Only the CDR3 region is kept as DNA, spanning 48 bases read in frame from base 1. V and J are truncated by 4 bases and 4 bases respectively, leaving an intervening sequence of 18 bases. On this clonotype: Its antigen is currently not known. No qualities accompany the bases; no much larger clone lies one base away.

The study at large found these results: Observed TCR beta diversity per million T cells fell roughly linearly with age, and a significant reduction was already apparent by age around 44. Estimates of total diversity based on one million sequenced T cells were considered lower bounds and underestimates. Compared with the aged group, more naive CD4+ T cells, fewer expanded clones and increased TCR diversity were shown by the long-lived group, suggesting age selection. A strong correlation was found between observed TCR beta diversity and the percentage of naive T cells measured by flow cytometry. Because profiling used bulk unsorted PBMCs, naive and antigen-experienced compartments could not be compared conclusively. The CMV infection status of donors was not known, potentially confounding age-related changes in expanded clonotypes.

The donors were 40 or so Caucasian individuals from Russia, aged roughly 6 to 100 years, who were systemically healthy. Ten milliliters of peripheral blood were collected from each donor into EDTA-treated Vacutainer tubes. Ficoll-Paque density-gradient centrifugation was used to isolate PBMCs, with at least 6.5 million obtained per sample. Total RNA, at least 6 micrograms per sample, was extracted from PBMCs with Trizol reagent. The percentages of naive CD45RAhigh/CD27high T cells were determined by flow cytometry on a PBMC aliquot from every donor. The library relied on 5' RACE. TCRdb records Illumina HiSeq 2500 as the sequencer. A second PCR of about 7 to 12 cycles was run with a J-beta primer mix and a sample-barcoded 5' primer. Each TCR beta cDNA molecule received a unique molecular identifier from a template-switch 5' adaptor carrying 12 random nucleotides. Each sample yielded at least 3 million CDR3-containing paired-end reads. First-strand cDNA synthesis was performed from all RNA using the Mint cDNA synthesis kit, with priming by a TRBC-specific oligonucleotide. Following uracil-DNA glycosylase treatment, a first 18-cycle PCR with universal primers M1SS and BC2_uni_R was performed on all cDNA. Per the original workflow: Normalization of each sample was performed by random selection of 1 million high-quality reads, each carrying a distinct molecular identifier. Instead of being binned into consensus sequences, reads that shared molecular identifiers were thrown out. MiTCR, run with a Q25 quality threshold and the strictest error-elimination algorithm, handled CDR3 identification, clonotype clustering and error correction. A nonparametric unseen species model with Euler transformation was used to estimate lower-bound total TCR beta diversity. TCRdb reprocessed the public reads (quality trimming at Q25 with fastp, clone calling with MiXCR) and kept in-frame beta chains. Under each unique CDR3 protein, matching rows form one entry showing the most common genes and DNA. These V and J calls are TCRdb output, not the study's own analysis. This sample comprises 1.5 million to 2 million distinct CDR3 sequences, around half of them detected only once. The ten largest clonotypes hold about 2.1% of the sample.

The sequence derives from a woman aged 40 to 50 in good health. Input material: blood. Recombination linked TRBV5-6 to TRBJ2-1; the D gene is possibly TRBD1, with 6 bases matching. The CDR3 amino acid sequence is: CASSPPHRDSYNEQFF. Read as DNA, the sequence is TGTGCCAGCAGCCCACCCCACAGGGATTCATACAATGAGCAGTTCTTC. With the portions outside the CDR3 filled from the reference TRBV5-6 and TRBJ2-1 genes, the complete variable region becomes DAGVTQSPTHLIKTRGQQVTLRCSPKSGHDTVSWYQQALGQGPQFIFQYYEEEERQRGNFPDRFSGHQFPNYSSELNVNALLLGDSALYLCASSPPHRDSYNEQFFGPGTRLTVL.